This passage covers 5 T cell receptor beta chains from one sample sequenced in a study of cytomegalovirus exposure and HLA in healthy donors. Some clones are missing from TCRdb's copy, which holds only in-frame ones; the method was immunoSEQ multiplex PCR. The data hold roughly 98,000 clones, with about 90% observed a single time. Sequenced sample: PBMCs. Receptors originate from a man between 18 and 29 years old in good health and CMV-seropositive.

The V and J genes are TRBV27 and TRBJ1-1; D is undetermined. The CDR3 sequence is 13 residues long. Looked up from germline, CDR1 is MNHEY and CDR2 is SMNVEV (reference sequence). Trimming removed 5 bases at V and 0 bases at J, with 7 bases between. The CDR3 reads CASSPQMNTEAFF. CDR3 nucleotides: TGTGCCAGCAGTCCACAAATGAACACTGAAGCTTTCTTT.

The J gene is TRBJ2-7, the V gene TRBV7-2; 7 nucleotides align to TRBD2. The CDR3 is 16 residues long. Trimming at V came to 1 base and at J to 0 bases, leaving 6 bases not matched to a gene. Germline-derived CDR1 and CDR2 are SGHTA and FQGNSA. The CDR3 loop reads CASSLDLADYSYEQYF. The DNA for the CDR3 is TGTGCCAGCAGCTTAGACCTAGCGGACTACTCCTACGAGCAGTACTTC.

The J gene is TRBJ2-7, the V gene TRBV7-9; a possible D gene is TRBD1 (6 bases). This CDR3 is 13 amino acids long. Trimming took 5 bases from V and 3 from J, leaving 11 bases between them. Germline CDR1 and CDR2: SEHNR and FQNEAQ (reference sequence). In nucleotides, the CDR3 is TGTGCCAGCAGCATAAGACAGGACTACGAGCAGTACTTC. It codes for CASSIRQDYEQYF.

The CDR3 DNA follows: TGTGCCAGCAGCTTAGGAGCGGGGGGTCACGCAGATACGCAGTATTTT. The encoded protein is CASSLGAGGHADTQYF. V and J are TRBV11-2 and TRBJ2-3; 9 bases fit TRBD2. V shed 1 base, J shed 4 bases, and the junction held 6 bases outside the gene matches. This CDR3 spans 16 amino acids. Germline CDR1 and CDR2: SGHAT and FQNNGV.

The DNA for the CDR3 is TGTGCCAGCAGCCGAAGTCCCTCGCAGGATGAGCAGTTCTTC. Translation: CASSRSPSQDEQFF. The chain uses TRBV7-2 and TRBJ2-1, with D unresolved. The germline gives CDR1 SGHTA, CDR2 FQGNSA. The V and J ends lost 5 bases and 8 bases respectively, with 16 bases between them. This CDR3 contains 14 residues.